The clone carrying this T cell receptor beta chain occurred a few times. This entry comes from a study of control samples from healthy donors and cancer patients. The germline V gene has CDR1 LGHDT and CDR2 YNNKEL (reference sequence). This CDR3 is 15 amino acids long. The V gene end was trimmed by 5 bases and the J gene end by 7 bases; junction bases not matched to a gene: 12. Sequenced by immunoSEQ multiplex PCR; TCRdb stores in-frame clones only, minus some. The table includes about 40,000 clones, around 90% detected once. The receptor's source is a woman between 50 and 59 years old in good health. The chain links TRBV3-1 (or the pseudogene TRBV3-2) to TRBJ2-5; 8 bases fit TRBD1. Sequencing was carried out using blood. The CDR3 DNA is TGTGCCAGCAGCACCTCCAGGGGGCCCGTTGTGACCCAGTACTTC. Amino acid sequence: CASSTSRGPVVTQYF.